A single sample gave rise to the 9 T cell receptor beta chains below, sequenced in a study of T cell changes during pregnancy in multiple sclerosis. Method: immunoSEQ multiplex PCR; TCRdb's copy keeps in-frame clones and lacks some. The table has some 77,000 clones, over 75% seen once; the top ten hold 1.9%. Here the sequenced sample was peripheral blood, taken before pregnancy. Source of these receptors: a female donor with multiple sclerosis, enrolled in a pregnancy study.

This clone was recorded once. The chain uses TRBV5-4 and TRBJ2-1, with 7 bases that match TRBD1. With 1 base clipped from V and 0 bases from J, the junction kept 4 bases outside the gene matches. The CDR3 runs 16 residues. Germline CDR1 SGHNT, CDR2 YYREEE (reference sequence). The CDR3 DNA sequence: TGTGCCAGCAGCTTGAGACAGGGTTACTCCTACAATGAGCAGTTCTTC. Translation: CASSLRQGYSYNEQFF.

The rearrangement links TRBV5-4 to TRBJ2-2, with 11 bases that match TRBD2. Germline CDR1 SGHNT, CDR2 YYREEE (reference sequence). The CDR3 contains 16 residues. V lost 4 bases to trimming and J lost 1 base; unmatched junction nucleotides: 3. The CDR3 spells CASSPLAGGNTGELFF. The CDR3 DNA is TGTGCCAGCAGCCCCCTAGCGGGGGGGAACACCGGGGAGCTGTTTTTT.

The gene calls are TRBV7-8 and TRBJ2-3; 10 bases fit TRBD2. J was trimmed by 0 bases and V by 3 bases; bases with no gene match: 9. In germline, CDR1 is SGHVS, CDR2 FQNEAQ. The CDR3 loop spans 18 amino acids. The DNA for the CDR3 is TGTGCCAGCAGCTTTCGGCTAGCGGGGGCCCGAAGCACAGATACGCAGTATTTT. Its translation: CASSFRLAGARSTDTQYF.

The chain joins TRBV2 to TRBJ2-3, with 9 bases identical to TRBD2. Germline CDR1 is SNHLY and CDR2 is FYNNEI. The CDR3 sequence is 17 residues long. Germline trimming cut 4 bases from V and 3 bases from J; bases unmatched to any gene: 11. The CDR3 nucleotides read TGTGCCAGCAGTGTCGAAGGCGGGGGGGTAATGACAGATACGCAGTATTTT. Translating it yields CASSVEGGGVMTDTQYF. Combining the CDR3 with reference TRBV2 and TRBJ2-3 gives the whole variable domain EPEVTQTPSHQVTQMGQEVILRCVPISNHLYFYWYRQILGQKVEFLVSFYNNEISEKSEIFDDQFSVERPDGSNFTLKIRSTKLEDSAMYFCASSVEGGGVMTDTQYFGPGTRLTVL.

The chain joins TRBV19 to TRBJ1-5, with 10 bases lining up with TRBD1. The V gene end was trimmed by 6 bases and the J gene end by 3 bases; junction bases not matched to a gene: 5. The CDR3 runs to 15 residues. Germline V gene data show CDR1 as LNHDA and CDR2 as SQIVND (reference sequence). CDR3 amino acids: CASSSGTGDNQPQHF. The CDR3 DNA follows: TGTGCCAGTAGCTCCGGGACAGGGGACAATCAGCCCCAGCATTTT.

J is TRBJ2-3 and V is TRBV7-2; D is possibly TRBD2 (5 bases). CDR3 size: 13 residues. The germline V gene encodes CDR1 SGHTA and CDR2 FQGNSA. The V end was cut by 1 base, the J end by 3 bases, with 5 bases between. CDR3: CASSLGGTDTQYF. The CDR3 bases are TGTGCCAGCAGCTTAGGAGGGACAGATACGCAGTATTTT.

This sequence joins TRBV5-1 and TRBJ2-7; tentatively, D is TRBD1 (5 bases). CDR3 length equals 15 residues. The V end was cut by 0 bases, the J end by 4 bases, with 14 bases between. Per the germline V gene, CDR1 is SGHRS and CDR2 is YFSETQ. CDR3 DNA sequence: TGCGCCAGCAGCTTGGCCCCAGGGTCTAATTACGAGCAGTACTTC. Translating it yields CASSLAPGSNYEQYF.

The chain has TRBV5-1 and TRBJ2-4, with 7 positions matching TRBD2. Germline V lookup: CDR1 SGHRS, CDR2 YFSETQ. The V and J ends lost 1 base and 6 bases, in that order; junction bases with no gene match: 10. The CDR3 is 16 residues long. CDR3 nucleotides: TGCGCCAGCAGCTTGAGGCCCCTAGCGGAGGTAAACATTCAGTACTTC. Its translation is CASSLRPLAEVNIQYF. The full variable domain, with the rest looked up from reference TRBV5-1 and TRBJ2-4, is KAGVTQTPRYLIKTRGQQVTLSCSPISGHRSVSWYQQTPGQGLQFLFEYFSETQRNKGNFPGRFSGRQFSNSRSEMNVSTLELGDSALYLCASSLRPLAEVNIQYFGAGTRLSVL.

The chain has TRBV6-6 and TRBJ1-4; 7 bases map to TRBD1. Unmatched junction bases numbered 4, after V lost 4 bases and J lost 2 bases. This CDR3 is 15 amino acids long. Germline CDR1 MNHNY, CDR2 SVGAGI (reference sequence). Written as DNA, the CDR3 is TGTGCCAGCAGTTCATCGACAGGGACTAATGAAAAACTGTTTTTT. This sequence encodes CASSSSTGTNEKLFF.